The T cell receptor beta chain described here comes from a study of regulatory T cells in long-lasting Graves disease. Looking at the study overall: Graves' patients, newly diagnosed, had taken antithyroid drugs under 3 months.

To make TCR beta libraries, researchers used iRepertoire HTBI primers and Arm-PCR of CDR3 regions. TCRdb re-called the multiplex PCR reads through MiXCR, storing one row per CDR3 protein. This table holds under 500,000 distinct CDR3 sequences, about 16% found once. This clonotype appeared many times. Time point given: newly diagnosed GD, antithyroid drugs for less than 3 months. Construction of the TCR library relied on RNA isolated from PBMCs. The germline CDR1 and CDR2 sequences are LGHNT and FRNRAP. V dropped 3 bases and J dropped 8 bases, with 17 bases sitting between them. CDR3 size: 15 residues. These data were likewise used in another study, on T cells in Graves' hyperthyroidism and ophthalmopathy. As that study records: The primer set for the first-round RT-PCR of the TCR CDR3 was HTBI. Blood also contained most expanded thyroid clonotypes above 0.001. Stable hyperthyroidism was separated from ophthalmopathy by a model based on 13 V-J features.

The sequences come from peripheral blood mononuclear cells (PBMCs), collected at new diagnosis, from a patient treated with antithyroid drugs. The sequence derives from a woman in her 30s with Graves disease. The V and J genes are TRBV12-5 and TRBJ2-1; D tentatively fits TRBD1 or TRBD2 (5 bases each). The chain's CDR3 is CASGFDGTAPYEQFF. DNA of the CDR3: TGTGCTAGTGGTTTCGACGGGACCGCCCCCTATGAGCAGTTCTTC.